These T cell receptor beta chains were read from a single sample in a study of blood T cell repertoires in COVID-19. The protocol was immunoSEQ multiplex PCR, while the TCRdb copy is restricted to in-frame clones and leaves out a portion. The sample holds about 110,000 clones, approximately 80% seen once. The sample taken for sequencing was peripheral blood. These receptors were taken from a woman between 65 and 79 years old with acute or convalescent COVID-19. Each CDR3 is given with its conserved first and last residue. Fields, in order: clone size, J gene, CDR3 length, V gene, D gene, CDR3 protein, CDR3 DNA. The D gene is left open where the match is weak. Clone size is given for some rows only: seen once, a few or many times, or a class if the clone is expanded.

NA TRBJ2-1 14 TRBV2 TRBD2 CASSPGLAMDEQFF TGTGCCAGCAGCCCGGGACTAGCTATGGATGAGCAGTTCTTC
few TRBJ1-6 18 TRBV28 NA CASSLSRSSSSYNSPLHF TGTGCCAGCAGTTTATCGCGGAGCAGCAGCTCCTATAATTCACCCCTCCACTTT
NA TRBJ1-4 16 TRBV10-3 TRBD1 CAISRGQAPENEKLFF TGTGCCATCAGTAGGGGACAGGCCCCGGAGAATGAAAAACTGTTTTTT
NA TRBJ1-6 15 TRBV6-5 TRBD1 CASSYWTGGNSPLHF TGTGCCAGCAGTTACTGGACAGGTGGAAACTCACCCCTCCACTTT
few TRBJ1-1 14 TRBV7-2 TRBD1 CASSSTGGKTEAFF TGTGCCAGCAGCTCAACAGGGGGAAAGACTGAAGCTTTCTTT
NA TRBJ2-1 13 TRBV6-6 NA CASSYTSGSLMVF TGTGCCAGCAGTTACACCTCGGGATCCCTTATGGTCTTC
NA TRBJ2-7 14 TRBV28 NA CASSPPGRGNEQYF TGTGCCAGCAGTCCCCCGGGCAGGGGTAACGAGCAGTACTTC
once TRBJ1-2 13 TRBV28 NA CASSLDRRYGYTF TGTGCCAGCAGTTTAGACAGGAGATATGGCTACACCTTC
NA TRBJ2-7 15 TRBV10-3 TRBD1 CAIRKLRDSSYEQYF TGTGCCATCAGGAAACTCCGGGACAGCAGCTACGAGCAGTACTTC
NA TRBJ2-7 14 TRBV6-4 TRBD1 CASSATGQGSEQYF TGTGCCAGCAGTGCCACGGGACAGGGGAGCGAGCAGTACTTC
NA TRBJ1-1 13 TRBV11-3 NA CASSFQANTEAFF TGTGCCAGCAGCTTCCAGGCGAACACTGAAGCTTTCTTT